These T cell receptor beta chains were read from a single sample in a study of early T cells in non-severe SARS-CoV-2 infection. One entry per CDR3 protein results from TCRdb running MiXCR on the 5' RACE reads. Of about 44,000 distinct CDR3 sequences listed, 23% are singletons. The sample was whole blood, taken at baseline. The source is an adult who was a healthcare worker with PCR-confirmed SARS-CoV-2 infection or an uninfected control (not recorded which). Both conserved end residues are part of each CDR3. Each record gives: V gene, clone size, D gene, J gene, CDR3 protein, CDR3 DNA. The D gene is left open where the match is weak. Size tells how often a clone was seen (once, few, many) or the class of an expanded clone, and some rows leave it out.

TRBV20-1	few	-	TRBJ1-3	CSARDPLGDTIYF	TGCAGTGCTAGAGACCCTCTGGGAGACACCATATATTTT
TRBV2	few	-	TRBJ1-6	CASRQGNSPLHF	TGTGCCAGCAGACAGGGAAATTCACCCCTCCACTTT
TRBV7-6	few	TRBD2	TRBJ2-5	CASSSGLAGARGTQYF	TGTGCCAGCAGCTCCGGACTAGCGGGGGCACGGGGGACCCAGTACTTC
TRBV4-2	medium-sized	TRBD2	TRBJ2-1	CASSQGTSGHSYNEQFF	TGTGCCAGCAGCCAAGGAACTAGCGGACACTCCTACAATGAGCAGTTCTTC
TRBV5-1	-	-	TRBJ2-5	CASSLDGEETQYF	TGCGCCAGCAGCTTGGACGGGGAGGAGACCCAGTACTTC
TRBV29-1	few	-	TRBJ1-2	CSVALGAGYGYTF	TGCAGCGTGGCGTTAGGGGCCGGCTATGGCTACACCTTC
TRBV7-3	-	-	TRBJ2-3	CASSFSGSTDTQYF	TGTGCCAGCAGCTTTTCGGGGAGCACAGATACGCAGTATTTT
TRBV7-8	few	-	TRBJ2-3	CASSLEVTRISTDTQYF	TGTGCCAGCAGCTTAGAGGTCACAAGGATTAGCACAGATACGCAGTATTTT
TRBV2	few	-	TRBJ2-3	CASGGTNTDTQYF	TGTGCCAGCGGCGGGACAAACACAGATACGCAGTATTTT
TRBV2	-	TRBD1	TRBJ2-3	CASIPDRAIGTQYF	TGTGCCAGCATTCCGGACAGGGCGATTGGTACGCAGTATTTT
TRBV5-1	few	-	TRBJ2-5	CASSFTSGNQETQYF	TGCGCCAGCAGCTTCACCAGTGGCAACCAAGAGACCCAGTACTTC
TRBV12-3/TRBV12-4	few	TRBD1	TRBJ1-4	CASSFFPGQAGGEKLFF	TGTGCCAGCAGTTTCTTCCCCGGACAGGCCGGAGGTGAAAAACTGTTTTTT
TRBV6-5	-	-	TRBJ1-2	CASSYDAGAATYGYTF	TGTGCCAGCAGTTACGACGCAGGCGCCGCCACCTATGGCTACACCTTC
TRBV20-1	-	-	TRBJ1-2	CSARAGGAIYGYTF	TGCAGTGCTAGAGCCGGGGGGGCGATCTATGGCTACACCTTC
TRBV7-9	many	-	TRBJ1-5	CATAPGINQPQHF	TGTGCCACCGCCCCGGGCATCAATCAGCCCCAGCATTTT
TRBV5-1	few	-	TRBJ1-2	CASSLDRQANYGYTF	TGCGCCAGCAGCTTGGACCGGCAGGCTAACTATGGCTACACCTTC
TRBV7-9	many	-	TRBJ2-5	CASSLRSGTHLQETQYF	TGTGCCAGCAGCCTTCGATCCGGGACCCACCTCCAAGAGACCCAGTACTTC
TRBV20-1	-	-	TRBJ2-7	CSASPAGNYEQYF	TGCAGTGCTTCGCCGGCGGGGAACTACGAGCAGTACTTC
TRBV4-1	many	-	TRBJ1-5	CASSQAPNQPQHF	TGCGCCAGCAGCCAGGCCCCCAATCAGCCCCAGCATTTT
TRBV5-1	-	-	TRBJ1-6	CASSPGGGRSSYNSPLHF	TGCGCCAGCAGCCCGGGCGGGGGCAGGAGCTCCTATAATTCACCCCTCCACTTT
TRBV6-5	few	TRBD2	TRBJ2-7	CASSRPPSGGIYEQYF	TGTGCCAGCAGCCGCCCTCCTAGCGGGGGGATCTACGAGCAGTACTTC
TRBV4-1	-	-	TRBJ1-1	CASSQDRAANTEAFF	TGCGCCAGCAGCCAAGATCGGGCAGCGAACACTGAAGCTTTCTTT
TRBV12-3/TRBV12-4	-	-	TRBJ2-3	CASSFMRRSTDTQYF	TGTGCCAGCAGTTTTATGCGCAGAAGCACAGATACGCAGTATTTT
TRBV5-1	-	-	TRBJ2-2	CASSSSPGQATGELFF	TGCGCCAGCAGCTCATCCCCGGGACAAGCTACCGGGGAGCTGTTTTTT
TRBV18	-	-	TRBJ1-1	CASSPLKGGTEAFF	TGTGCCAGCTCACCCCTGAAAGGGGGCACTGAAGCTTTCTTT
TRBV6-6	few	TRBD1	TRBJ2-7	CASSSGQGAYEQYF	TGTGCCAGCAGTTCGGGACAGGGGGCTTACGAGCAGTACTTC
TRBV7-2	-	-	TRBJ2-6	CASSLVGAGANVLTF	TGTGCCAGCAGCTTAGTTGGTGCTGGGGCCAACGTCCTGACTTTC
TRBV2	many	-	TRBJ1-2	CASSGQTYGYTF	TGTGCCAGCAGTGGGCAGACCTATGGCTACACCTTC
TRBV9	-	-	TRBJ2-3	CASSVAGGTLVTDTQYF	TGTGCCAGCAGCGTAGCTGGGGGGACACTCGTCACAGATACGCAGTATTTT
TRBV29-1	-	TRBD1	TRBJ2-7	CSVEGGQGEAYEQYF	TGCAGCGTTGAAGGGGGACAGGGCGAAGCTTACGAGCAGTACTTC
TRBV5-6	-	-	TRBJ2-7	CASSEEGQRAYEQYF	TGTGCCAGCAGCGAGGAGGGACAGCGCGCCTACGAGCAGTACTTC
TRBV15	-	-	TRBJ1-5	CATSRENQPQHF	TGTGCCACCAGCAGAGAAAATCAGCCCCAGCATTTT
TRBV7-9	-	TRBD2	TRBJ2-2	CASSPGGVAGDTGELFF	TGTGCCAGCAGCCCCGGCGGAGTAGCGGGGGATACCGGGGAGCTGTTTTTT
TRBV27	-	-	TRBJ1-2	CARTTPGDGYTF	TGTGCCAGGACAACTCCAGGGGATGGCTACACCTTC
TRBV19	few	TRBD1	TRBJ1-2	CASSRTGYTDFTNYGYTF	TGTGCCAGTAGTAGGACAGGGTATACAGACTTCACTAACTATGGCTACACCTTC
TRBV6-5	few	TRBD2	TRBJ2-7	CASSYAGGRPYEQYF	TGTGCCAGCAGTTACGCGGGGGGGAGGCCCTACGAGCAGTACTTC
TRBV12-3/TRBV12-4	-	TRBD1	TRBJ2-3	CASSPGQGAISTDTQYF	TGTGCCAGCAGTCCGGGACAGGGGGCAATTTCCACAGATACGCAGTATTTT
TRBV11-3	-	TRBD2	TRBJ2-1	CASSSLRGTSSNEQFF	TGTGCCAGCAGCAGCTTAAGGGGGACTAGCAGCAATGAGCAGTTCTTC
TRBV4-1	-	TRBD1	TRBJ2-3	CASSQVGTGGSTDTQYF	TGCGCCAGCAGCCAAGTGGGGACAGGGGGTAGCACAGATACGCAGTATTTT
TRBV18	-	-	TRBJ1-1	CASSPNRDTEAFF	TGTGCCAGCTCACCAAACCGGGACACTGAAGCTTTCTTT
TRBV6-1	-	-	TRBJ2-7	CASSVGHLSYEQYF	TGTGCCAGCAGTGTAGGACACCTCTCCTACGAGCAGTACTTC
TRBV12-3/TRBV12-4	-	TRBD2	TRBJ2-3	CASILAASTDTQYF	TGTGCCAGCATCCTAGCGGCTAGCACAGATACGCAGTATTTT
TRBV5-1	-	-	TRBJ2-3	CASSLPRPNTQYF	TGCGCCAGCAGCTTGCCGCGACCAAATACGCAGTATTTT
TRBV9	-	TRBD1	TRBJ1-1	CASSVGDRSTEAFF	TGTGCCAGCAGCGTTGGGGACAGAAGCACTGAAGCTTTCTTT
TRBV4-3	-	TRBD1	TRBJ1-2	CASSQLPGQGARGYGYTF	TGCGCCAGCAGCCAACTACCGGGACAGGGGGCGCGGGGCTATGGCTACACCTTC
TRBV29-1	-	TRBD1	TRBJ1-1	CSARPGQGTNTEAFF	TGCAGCGCTAGACCGGGACAGGGGACGAACACTGAAGCTTTCTTT
TRBV9	few	-	TRBJ1-2	CASSVGGDYGYTF	TGTGCCAGCAGCGTAGGAGGGGACTATGGCTACACCTTC
TRBV9	few	-	TRBJ1-4	CASSVGQITNEKLFF	TGTGCCAGCAGCGTTGGACAGATCACTAATGAAAAACTGTTTTTT
TRBV11-2	many	-	TRBJ1-1	CASSLYKGGTEAFF	TGTGCCAGCAGCTTGTATAAGGGAGGGACTGAAGCTTTCTTT
TRBV20-1	few	-	TRBJ2-3	CSARFLDTQYF	TGCAGTGCTAGATTCCTTGATACGCAGTATTTT
TRBV2	few	-	TRBJ2-2	CASRQVPTGELFF	TGTGCCAGCCGACAGGTCCCGACCGGGGAGCTGTTTTTT
TRBV5-5	few	TRBD1	TRBJ2-7	CASSSTGFIDEQYF	TGTGCCAGCAGCTCGACAGGGTTCATCGACGAGCAGTACTTC
TRBV20-1	few	-	TRBJ2-1	CSASAGNSYNEQFF	TGCAGTGCTAGCGCGGGGAACTCCTACAATGAGCAGTTCTTC
TRBV27	-	-	TRBJ1-5	CASSLRSSNQPQHF	TGTGCCAGCAGTTTACGCAGTAGCAATCAGCCCCAGCATTTT
TRBV4-3	-	-	TRBJ2-1	CASSQDGATYNEQFF	TGCGCCAGCAGCCAAGATGGGGCCACCTACAATGAGCAGTTCTTC
TRBV6-6	few	TRBD2	TRBJ2-7	CASSKGLAVYEQYF	TGTGCCAGCAGTAAAGGACTAGCCGTCTACGAGCAGTACTTC
TRBV7-9	-	-	TRBJ1-5	CASSREGGQPQHF	TGTGCCAGCAGCCGCGAGGGCGGGCAGCCCCAGCATTTT
TRBV20-1	-	TRBD1	TRBJ2-3	CSARSRWGTGPTDTQYF	TGCAGTGCTAGATCTAGGTGGGGGACAGGGCCAACCGATACGCAGTATTTT
TRBV7-9	-	-	TRBJ1-5	CASSHPGVNQPQHF	TGTGCCAGCAGCCATCCTGGTGTCAATCAGCCCCAGCATTTT
TRBV29-1	-	TRBD1	TRBJ1-2	CSAPTGNYGYTF	TGCAGCGCTCCGACAGGGAACTATGGCTACACCTTC